This is a list of T cell receptor beta chains from one sample in a study of graft-versus-host responses after intestinal transplantation. Repertoires were generated with immunoSEQ multiplex PCR, while TCRdb's copy carries only in-frame clones and drops some. Among 9,500 to 15,000 clones listed, 93% were seen once. The sample was PBMCs, taken approximately 110 days after intestinal transplant. The receptors here all came from a human patient who received an intestinal transplant, so some T cells may come from the graft donor. CDR3s include the opening cysteine and the closing phenylalanine or tryptophan. D genes are given only for firm matches. The size field is filled for only some rows; it gives once, few, many or a size class.

len: 12
v_gene: TRBV6-1
d_gene: -
abundance: once
j_gene: TRBJ1-2
CDR3aa: CASKAENYGYTF
CDR3nt: TGTGCCAGCAAAGCAGAGAACTATGGCTACACCTTC

len: 15
v_gene: TRBV4-1
d_gene: TRBD1
abundance: once
j_gene: TRBJ2-7
CDR3aa: CASSQGEQGGDEQYF
CDR3nt: TGCGCCAGCAGCCAAGGGGAACAGGGGGGCGACGAGCAGTACTTC

len: 14
v_gene: TRBV7-8
d_gene: -
abundance: few
j_gene: TRBJ1-2
CDR3aa: CASRAGPEDYGYTF
CDR3nt: TGTGCCAGCAGAGCCGGGCCCGAGGACTATGGCTACACCTTC

len: 14
v_gene: TRBV27
d_gene: -
abundance: -
j_gene: TRBJ2-7
CDR3aa: CASSLTGSHYEQYF
CDR3nt: TGTGCCAGCAGTTTAACGGGGTCGCACTACGAGCAGTACTTC

len: 16
v_gene: TRBV27
d_gene: -
abundance: large
j_gene: TRBJ1-4
CDR3aa: CASSFRRGATNEKLFF
CDR3nt: TGTGCCAGCAGTTTCCGTCGGGGGGCAACTAATGAAAAACTGTTTTTT

len: 16
v_gene: TRBV7-9
d_gene: -
abundance: -
j_gene: TRBJ2-3
CDR3aa: CASSLDSGSGTDTQYF
CDR3nt: TGTGCCAGCAGCTTAGACTCAGGGTCGGGCACAGATACGCAGTATTTT

len: 14
v_gene: TRBV18
d_gene: -
abundance: -
j_gene: TRBJ2-2
CDR3aa: CASSPNEDTGELFF
CDR3nt: TGTGCCAGCTCACCTAATGAGGACACCGGGGAGCTGTTTTTT

len: 14
v_gene: TRBV6-1
d_gene: TRBD1
abundance: once
j_gene: TRBJ2-7
CDR3aa: CASSSRDRGYEQYF
CDR3nt: TGTGCCAGCAGTTCCCGGGACAGGGGGTACGAGCAGTACTTC

len: 16
v_gene: TRBV9
d_gene: -
abundance: -
j_gene: TRBJ2-1
CDR3aa: CASSVGDTYSYNEQFF
CDR3nt: TGTGCCAGCAGCGTAGGGGACACATACTCCTACAATGAGCAGTTCTTC

len: 13
v_gene: TRBV27
d_gene: -
abundance: -
j_gene: TRBJ1-1
CDR3aa: CASSKGRDTEAFF
CDR3nt: TGTGCCAGCAGCAAAGGGAGGGACACTGAAGCTTTCTTT

len: 14
v_gene: TRBV6-1
d_gene: TRBD1
abundance: -
j_gene: TRBJ2-7
CDR3aa: CASSEAGQGYEQYF
CDR3nt: TGTGCCAGCAGTGAAGCAGGACAGGGCTACGAGCAGTACTTC

len: 17
v_gene: TRBV13
d_gene: TRBD2
abundance: -
j_gene: TRBJ2-1
CDR3aa: CASSPGRVAGAYNEQFF
CDR3nt: TGTGCCAGCAGCCCAGGCCGGGTAGCGGGGGCCTACAATGAGCAGTTCTTC

len: 13
v_gene: TRBV19
d_gene: -
abundance: -
j_gene: TRBJ2-7
CDR3aa: CASSIGAGYEQYF
CDR3nt: TGTGCCAGTAGTATAGGCGCAGGCTACGAGCAGTACTTC

len: 14
v_gene: TRBV7-9
d_gene: -
abundance: -
j_gene: TRBJ1-5
CDR3aa: CASSSRDSNQPQHF
CDR3nt: TGTGCCAGCAGCTCCCGGGACAGCAATCAGCCCCAGCATTTT

len: 15
v_gene: TRBV19
d_gene: -
abundance: -
j_gene: TRBJ1-5
CDR3aa: CASSITREANQPQHF
CDR3nt: TGTGCCAGTAGTATCACCAGGGAAGCCAATCAGCCCCAGCATTTT

len: 13
v_gene: TRBV6-5
d_gene: TRBD1
abundance: -
j_gene: TRBJ1-1
CDR3aa: CASRTGKNTEAFF
CDR3nt: TGTGCCAGCCGGACAGGGAAGAACACTGAAGCTTTCTTT

len: 12
v_gene: TRBV7-9
d_gene: -
abundance: -
j_gene: TRBJ2-1
CDR3aa: CASSLDYNEQFF
CDR3nt: TGTGCCAGCAGCTTAGATTACAATGAGCAGTTCTTC

len: 19
v_gene: TRBV5-1
d_gene: TRBD2
abundance: -
j_gene: TRBJ2-3
CDR3aa: CASSLGRGFLAGVIDTQYF
CDR3nt: TGCGCCAGCAGCTTGGGCAGGGGGTTTCTAGCGGGAGTAATAGATACGCAGTATTTT

len: 14
v_gene: TRBV5-1
d_gene: TRBD2
abundance: -
j_gene: TRBJ2-2
CDR3aa: CASSLEAGVGELFF
CDR3nt: TGCGCCAGCAGCTTGGAAGCGGGAGTCGGGGAGCTGTTTTTT

len: 15
v_gene: TRBV19
d_gene: -
abundance: -
j_gene: TRBJ2-3
CDR3aa: CASSQDPTSTDTQYF
CDR3nt: TGTGCCAGTAGTCAAGACCCAACTAGCACAGATACGCAGTATTTT

len: 18
v_gene: TRBV10-2
d_gene: -
abundance: few
j_gene: TRBJ2-5
CDR3aa: CASSESREAILYQETQYF
CDR3nt: TGCGCCAGCAGTGAGTCGAGGGAAGCCATACTGTACCAAGAGACCCAGTACTTC

len: 11
v_gene: TRBV20-1
d_gene: -
abundance: once
j_gene: TRBJ2-7
CDR3aa: CSAGADYEQYF
CDR3nt: TGCAGTGCCGGGGCAGACTACGAGCAGTACTTC

len: 16
v_gene: TRBV28
d_gene: -
abundance: -
j_gene: TRBJ1-6
CDR3aa: CASRKGVSSYNSPLHF
CDR3nt: TGTGCCAGTAGGAAAGGGGTGAGCTCCTATAATTCACCCCTCCACTTT

len: 12
v_gene: TRBV7-9
d_gene: -
abundance: -
j_gene: TRBJ2-1
CDR3aa: CASSSTYNEQFF
CDR3nt: TGTGCCAGCAGCTCGACCTACAATGAGCAGTTCTTC

len: 14
v_gene: TRBV18
d_gene: -
abundance: -
j_gene: TRBJ1-6
CDR3aa: CASSPGPGYSPLHF
CDR3nt: TGTGCCAGCTCACCAGGGCCAGGGTATTCACCCCTCCACTTT

len: 14
v_gene: TRBV27
d_gene: -
abundance: few
j_gene: TRBJ1-4
CDR3aa: CASSYSATNEKLFF
CDR3nt: TGTGCCAGCAGTTACAGTGCAACTAATGAAAAACTGTTTTTT

len: 15
v_gene: TRBV19
d_gene: TRBD2
abundance: -
j_gene: TRBJ2-3
CDR3aa: CASRRTSGLVDTQYF
CDR3nt: TGTGCCAGTAGGAGAACTAGCGGCCTCGTGGATACGCAGTATTTT

len: 11
v_gene: TRBV10-1
d_gene: -
abundance: -
j_gene: TRBJ1-5
CDR3aa: CASSKYQPQHF
CDR3nt: TGCGCCAGTTCAAAGTATCAGCCCCAGCATTTT

len: 18
v_gene: TRBV21-1
d_gene: -
abundance: -
j_gene: TRBJ1-6
CDR3aa: CASSSAILHIHHNSPLHF
CDR3nt: TGTGCCAGCAGTTCTGCGATACTACACATACATCATAATTCACCCCTCCACTTT

len: 16
v_gene: TRBV27
d_gene: TRBD2
abundance: -
j_gene: TRBJ2-3
CDR3aa: CASSLGTSGSTDTQYF
CDR3nt: TGTGCCAGCAGTCTAGGGACTAGCGGGAGCACAGATACGCAGTATTTT

len: 14
v_gene: TRBV11-2
d_gene: -
abundance: -
j_gene: TRBJ2-2
CDR3aa: CASSQDSLTGELFF
CDR3nt: TGTGCCAGCAGCCAAGACTCTCTCACCGGGGAGCTGTTTTTT

len: 14
v_gene: TRBV7-9
d_gene: -
abundance: -
j_gene: TRBJ1-5
CDR3aa: CASSQGGSNQPQHF
CDR3nt: TGTGCCAGCAGCCAGGGTGGGTCTAATCAGCCCCAGCATTTT

len: 15
v_gene: TRBV5-1
d_gene: TRBD2
abundance: -
j_gene: TRBJ2-3
CDR3aa: CASSFGTSGGDTQYF
CDR3nt: TGCGCCAGCAGCTTTGGGACTAGCGGGGGGGATACGCAGTATTTT

len: 15
v_gene: TRBV5-6
d_gene: -
abundance: -
j_gene: TRBJ2-7
CDR3aa: CASSFILDSPYEQYF
CDR3nt: TGTGCCAGCAGCTTTATCCTGGACAGCCCGTACGAGCAGTACTTC

len: 13
v_gene: TRBV6-1
d_gene: -
abundance: -
j_gene: TRBJ2-1
CDR3aa: CASSVGLINEQFF
CDR3nt: TGTGCCAGCAGTGTAGGACTTATTAATGAGCAGTTCTTC

len: 15
v_gene: TRBV6-5
d_gene: -
abundance: -
j_gene: TRBJ1-5
CDR3aa: CASSGRVGKDQPQHF
CDR3nt: TGTGCCAGCAGTGGCAGGGTAGGTAAGGATCAGCCCCAGCATTTT

len: 14
v_gene: TRBV6-5
d_gene: TRBD1
abundance: -
j_gene: TRBJ1-4
CDR3aa: CASSGTATNEKLFF
CDR3nt: TGTGCCAGCAGTGGGACAGCAACTAATGAAAAACTGTTTTTT

len: 15
v_gene: TRBV7-3
d_gene: -
abundance: -
j_gene: TRBJ2-7
CDR3aa: CASSLGSQGWGEQYF
CDR3nt: TGTGCCAGCAGCTTAGGTTCCCAGGGCTGGGGCGAGCAGTACTTC

len: 13
v_gene: TRBV7-2
d_gene: -
abundance: once
j_gene: TRBJ1-5
CDR3aa: CASSSLDNQPQHF
CDR3nt: TGTGCCAGCAGCTCCTTGGACAATCAGCCCCAGCATTTT

len: 10
v_gene: TRBV11-3
d_gene: -
abundance: -
j_gene: TRBJ2-7
CDR3aa: CASSWDEQYF
CDR3nt: TGTGCCAGCAGCTGGGACGAGCAGTACTTC